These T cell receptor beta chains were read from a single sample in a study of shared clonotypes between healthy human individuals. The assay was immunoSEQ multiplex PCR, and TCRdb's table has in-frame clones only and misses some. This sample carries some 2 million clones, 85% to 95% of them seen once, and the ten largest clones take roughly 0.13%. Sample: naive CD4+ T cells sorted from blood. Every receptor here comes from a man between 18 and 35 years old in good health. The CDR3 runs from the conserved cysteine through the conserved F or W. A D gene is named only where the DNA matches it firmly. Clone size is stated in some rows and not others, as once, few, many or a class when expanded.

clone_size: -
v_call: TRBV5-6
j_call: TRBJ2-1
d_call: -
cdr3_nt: TGTGCCAGCAGCTTCGAGAGGGGGAGCTACAATGAGCAGTTCTTC
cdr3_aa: CASSFERGSYNEQFF

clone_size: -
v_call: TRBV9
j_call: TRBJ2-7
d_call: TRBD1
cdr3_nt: TGTGCCAGCAGCGTGGGACAGGGGAACTACGAGCAGTACTTC
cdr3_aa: CASSVGQGNYEQYF

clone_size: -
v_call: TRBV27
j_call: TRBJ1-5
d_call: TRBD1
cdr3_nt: TGTGCCAGCAGTCTCTCTGGACAGGGCAATCAGCCCCAGCATTTT
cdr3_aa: CASSLSGQGNQPQHF

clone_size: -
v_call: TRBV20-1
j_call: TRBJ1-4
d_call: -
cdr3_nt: TGCAGTGCTAGAGTGCTGGAAAAACTGTTTTTT
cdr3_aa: CSARVLEKLFF

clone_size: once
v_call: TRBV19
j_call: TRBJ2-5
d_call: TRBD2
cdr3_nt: TGTGCCAGTAGGGCTAGCGGCCAAGAGACCCAGTACTTC
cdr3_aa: CASRASGQETQYF

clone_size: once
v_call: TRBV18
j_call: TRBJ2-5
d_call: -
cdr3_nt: TGTGCCAGCTCACCAGCGGGCCCCCAGTACTTC
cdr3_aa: CASSPAGPQYF

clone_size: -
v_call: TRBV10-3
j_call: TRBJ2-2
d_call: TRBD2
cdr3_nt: TGTGCCATCAGTTCCCCAGGGAGGGACACCGGGGAGCTGTTTTTT
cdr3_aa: CAISSPGRDTGELFF

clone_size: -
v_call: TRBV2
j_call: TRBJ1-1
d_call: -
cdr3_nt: TGTGCCAGCACGGGCCAGGTGAACACTGAAGCTTTCTTT
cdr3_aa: CASTGQVNTEAFF

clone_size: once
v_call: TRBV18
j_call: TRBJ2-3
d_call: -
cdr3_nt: TGTGCCAGCTCACTCTTAGGGGAAGTAGGAGATACGCAGTATTTT
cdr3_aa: CASSLLGEVGDTQYF

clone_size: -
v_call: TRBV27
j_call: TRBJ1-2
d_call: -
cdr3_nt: TGTGCCAGCAGTCCCCGGGGAGGGTTAGACTATGGCTACACCTTC
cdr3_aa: CASSPRGGLDYGYTF

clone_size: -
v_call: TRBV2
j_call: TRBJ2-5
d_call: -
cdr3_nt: TGTGCCAGCAGTGAGAATAGGGGAGAGACCCAGTACTTC
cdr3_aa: CASSENRGETQYF

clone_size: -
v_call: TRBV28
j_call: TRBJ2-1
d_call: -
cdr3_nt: TGTGCCAGCAAATCTCCGGGGCCGACCTACAATGAGCAGTTCTTC
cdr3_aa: CASKSPGPTYNEQFF

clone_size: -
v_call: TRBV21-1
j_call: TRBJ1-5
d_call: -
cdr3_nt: TGTGCCAGCAGCCGAAAACAGGTTACTTGGGGCAATCAGCCCCAGCATTTT
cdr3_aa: CASSRKQVTWGNQPQHF

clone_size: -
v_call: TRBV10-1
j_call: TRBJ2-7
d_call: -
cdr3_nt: TGCGCCAGCAGTTATCGGGAAGCCACCTACGAGCAGTACTTC
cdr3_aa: CASSYREATYEQYF

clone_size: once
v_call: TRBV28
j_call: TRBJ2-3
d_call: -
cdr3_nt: TGTGCCAGCAGTTTATGGACCCCGGGCACAGATACGCAGTATTTT
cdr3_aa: CASSLWTPGTDTQYF

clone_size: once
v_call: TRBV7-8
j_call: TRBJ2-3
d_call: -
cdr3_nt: TGTGCCAGCAGCTTGGGGCTCCCGACAGATACGCAGTATTTT
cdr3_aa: CASSLGLPTDTQYF

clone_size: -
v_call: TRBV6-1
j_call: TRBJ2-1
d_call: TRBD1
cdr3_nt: TGTGCCAGCAGCGCGGGACAGGGTTTAGGTGAGCAGTTCTTC
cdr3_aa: CASSAGQGLGEQFF

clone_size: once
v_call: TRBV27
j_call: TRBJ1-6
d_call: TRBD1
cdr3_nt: TGTGCCAGCAGTTTGGGACAGTTTCTTAATTCACCCCTCCACTTT
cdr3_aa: CASSLGQFLNSPLHF

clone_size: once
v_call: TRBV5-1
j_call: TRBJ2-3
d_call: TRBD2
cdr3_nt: TGCGCCAGCAGCTTGGGGTCGCGGGAGGGCGTAGATACGCAGTATTTT
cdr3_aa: CASSLGSREGVDTQYF

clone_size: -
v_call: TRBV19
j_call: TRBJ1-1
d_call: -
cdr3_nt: TGTGCCAGTAGTATGGGGACGACTAGGGATAACACTGAAGCTTTCTTT
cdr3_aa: CASSMGTTRDNTEAFF

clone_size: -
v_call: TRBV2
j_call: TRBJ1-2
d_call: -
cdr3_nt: TGTGCCAGCACCCGAGAACCTAACTATGGCTACACCTTC
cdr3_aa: CASTREPNYGYTF

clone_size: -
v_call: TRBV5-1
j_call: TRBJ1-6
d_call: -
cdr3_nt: TGCGCCAGCAGCCCGGTGGGGGGTGCCGGCTCACCCCTCCACTTT
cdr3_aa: CASSPVGGAGSPLHF

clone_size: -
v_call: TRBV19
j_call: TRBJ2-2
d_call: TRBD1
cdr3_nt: TGTGCCAGTAGTAGATCCGGGACAGACACCGGGGAGCTGTTTTTT
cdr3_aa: CASSRSGTDTGELFF

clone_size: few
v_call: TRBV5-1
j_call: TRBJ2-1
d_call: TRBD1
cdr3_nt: TGCGCCAGCAGCCCGGGACAGGGTACGGATGAGCAGTTCTTC
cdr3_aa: CASSPGQGTDEQFF

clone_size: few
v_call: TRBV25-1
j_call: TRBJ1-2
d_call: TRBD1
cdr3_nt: TGTGCCAGCAGTGAATATCCCGGGACAGGGACCTATGGCTACACCTTC
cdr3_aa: CASSEYPGTGTYGYTF

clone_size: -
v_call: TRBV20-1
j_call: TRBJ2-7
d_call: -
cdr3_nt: TGCAGTTGTAGCGCCGCCTACGAGCAGTACTTC
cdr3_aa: CSCSAAYEQYF

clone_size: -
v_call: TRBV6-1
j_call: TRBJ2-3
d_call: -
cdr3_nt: TGTGCCAGCAGTGAACTCGACACGACAGATACGCAGTATTTT
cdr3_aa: CASSELDTTDTQYF

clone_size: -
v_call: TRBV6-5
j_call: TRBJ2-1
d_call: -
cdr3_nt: TGTGCCAGCAGTTACTCAGCGACGGCAACCTACAATGAGCAGTTCTTC
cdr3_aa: CASSYSATATYNEQFF

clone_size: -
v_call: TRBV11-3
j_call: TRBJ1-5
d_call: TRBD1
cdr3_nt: TGTGCCAGCAGCACACAGGGGGCGGATCAGCCCCAGCATTTT
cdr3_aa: CASSTQGADQPQHF

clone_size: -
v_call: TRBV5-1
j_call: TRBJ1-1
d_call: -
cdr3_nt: TGCGCCAGCAGCTTGGCAGGGTCCCCTGAAGCTTTCTTT
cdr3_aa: CASSLAGSPEAFF

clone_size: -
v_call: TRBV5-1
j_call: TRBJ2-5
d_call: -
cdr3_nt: TGCGCCAGCAGCTTTAAAGAGACCCAGTACTTC
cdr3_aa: CASSFKETQYF

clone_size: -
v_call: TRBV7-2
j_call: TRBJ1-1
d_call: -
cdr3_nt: TGTGCCAGCAGCTTAGGGACTACGAACACTGAAGCTTTCTTT
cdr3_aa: CASSLGTTNTEAFF

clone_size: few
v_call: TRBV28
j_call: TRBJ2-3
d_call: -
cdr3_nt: TGTGCCAGCAGTCCCGGGGACACAGATACGCAGTATTTT
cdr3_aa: CASSPGDTDTQYF

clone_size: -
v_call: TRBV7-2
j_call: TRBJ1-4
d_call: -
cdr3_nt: TGTGCCAGCAGCACGACCGGGACAATCGGAGAAAAACTGTTTTTT
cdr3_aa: CASSTTGTIGEKLFF

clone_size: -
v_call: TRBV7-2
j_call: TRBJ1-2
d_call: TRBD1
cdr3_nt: TGTGCCAGCAGCCCCTTAAGAGGACAGGGGGAGGGAGGCTACACCTTC
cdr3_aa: CASSPLRGQGEGGYTF

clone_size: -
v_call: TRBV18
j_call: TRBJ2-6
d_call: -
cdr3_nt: TGTGCCAGCTCGTTCTCAGGAACTGGGGCCAACGTCCTGACTTTC
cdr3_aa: CASSFSGTGANVLTF

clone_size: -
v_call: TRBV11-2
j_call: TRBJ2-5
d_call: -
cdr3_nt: TGTGCCAGCAGCACAAAAAGGCCAGGTGGGGAGACCCAGTACTTC
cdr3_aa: CASSTKRPGGETQYF

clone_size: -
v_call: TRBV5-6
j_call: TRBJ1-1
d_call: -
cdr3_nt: TGTGCCAGCAGCATGACAGAGAACACTGAAGCTTTCTTT
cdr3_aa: CASSMTENTEAFF

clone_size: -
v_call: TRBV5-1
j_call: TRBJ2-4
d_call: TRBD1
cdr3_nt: TGCGCCAGCAGCGAACAGGGGGCTGACATTCAGTACTTC
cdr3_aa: CASSEQGADIQYF

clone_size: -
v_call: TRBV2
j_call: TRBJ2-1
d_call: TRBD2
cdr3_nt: TGTGCCAGCAGTGAAGAAGCGGGAGGTGGCAATGAGCAGTTCTTC
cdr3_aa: CASSEEAGGGNEQFF

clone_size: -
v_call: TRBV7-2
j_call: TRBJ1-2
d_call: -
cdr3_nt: TGTGCCAGCAGCTTAGACATGGGGCAGTCTAACTATGGCTACACCTTC
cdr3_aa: CASSLDMGQSNYGYTF

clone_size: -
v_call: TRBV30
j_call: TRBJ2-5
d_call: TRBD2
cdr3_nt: TGTGCCTGGAGTGTGGGACTAGCGGGAGAAGAGACCCAGTACTTC
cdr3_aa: CAWSVGLAGEETQYF

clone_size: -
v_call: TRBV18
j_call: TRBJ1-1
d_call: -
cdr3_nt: TGTGCCAGCTCACCTCAGGGTGCCACTGAAGCTTTCTTT
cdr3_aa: CASSPQGATEAFF

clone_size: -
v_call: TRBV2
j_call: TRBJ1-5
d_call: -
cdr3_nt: TGTGCCAGCAGTGAAAATAATCAGCCCCAGCATTTT
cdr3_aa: CASSENNQPQHF

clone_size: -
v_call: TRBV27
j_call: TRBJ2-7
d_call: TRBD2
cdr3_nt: TGTGCCAGCAGCCCTCTAGCGGCCGCCTACGAGCAGTACTTC
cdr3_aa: CASSPLAAAYEQYF

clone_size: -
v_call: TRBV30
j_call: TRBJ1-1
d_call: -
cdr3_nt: TGTGCCCGAGAGGTAGACCGCATGAACACTGAAGCTTTCTTT
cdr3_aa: CAREVDRMNTEAFF